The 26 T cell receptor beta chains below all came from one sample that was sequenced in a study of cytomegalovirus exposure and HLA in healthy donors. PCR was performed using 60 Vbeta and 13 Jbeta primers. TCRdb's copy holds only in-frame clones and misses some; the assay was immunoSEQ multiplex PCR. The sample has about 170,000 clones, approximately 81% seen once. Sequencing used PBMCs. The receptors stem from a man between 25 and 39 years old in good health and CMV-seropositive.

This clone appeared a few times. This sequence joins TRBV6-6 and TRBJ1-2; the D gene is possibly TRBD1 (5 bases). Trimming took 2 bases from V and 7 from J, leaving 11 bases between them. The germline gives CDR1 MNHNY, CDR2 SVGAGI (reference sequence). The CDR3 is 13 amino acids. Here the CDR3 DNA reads TGTGCCAGCAGTTACCAGGGTAGGGCTGGCTACACCTTC. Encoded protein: CASSYQGRAGYTF.

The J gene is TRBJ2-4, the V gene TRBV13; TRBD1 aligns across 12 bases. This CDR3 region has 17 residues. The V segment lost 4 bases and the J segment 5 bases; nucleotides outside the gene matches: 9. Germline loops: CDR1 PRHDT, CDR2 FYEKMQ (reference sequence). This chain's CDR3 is CASSYGGTGGEENIQYF. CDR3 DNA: TGTGCCAGCAGCTATGGAGGGACAGGGGGCGAGGAAAACATTCAGTACTTC.

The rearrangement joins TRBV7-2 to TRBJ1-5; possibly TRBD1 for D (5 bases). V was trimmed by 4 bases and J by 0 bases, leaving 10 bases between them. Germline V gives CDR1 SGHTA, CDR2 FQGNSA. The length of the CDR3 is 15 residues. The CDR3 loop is CASSSWGGSNQPQHF. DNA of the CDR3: TGTGCCAGCAGCTCCTGGGGGGGTAGCAATCAGCCCCAGCATTTT.

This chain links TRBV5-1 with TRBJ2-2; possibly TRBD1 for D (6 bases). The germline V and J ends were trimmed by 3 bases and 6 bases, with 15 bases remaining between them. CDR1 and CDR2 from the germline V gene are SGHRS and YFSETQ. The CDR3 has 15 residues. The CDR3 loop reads CASSSAGTHPGELFF. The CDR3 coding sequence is TGCGCCAGCAGCTCCGCCGGGACACACCCCGGGGAGCTGTTTTTT.

The CDR3 DNA sequence: TGTGCCAGCAGTGGCCCAAGGTCTGATCTAAGGGGGCAGTTCTTC. This translates into CASSGPRSDLRGQFF. This chain uses TRBV11-3 with TRBJ2-1; D perhaps matches TRBD1 (5 bases). Per germline, CDR1 SGHNT and CDR2 YENEEA. Trimming shortened V by 6 bases and J by 12 bases, and 24 bases separated the two germline ends. The CDR3 has 15 amino acids.

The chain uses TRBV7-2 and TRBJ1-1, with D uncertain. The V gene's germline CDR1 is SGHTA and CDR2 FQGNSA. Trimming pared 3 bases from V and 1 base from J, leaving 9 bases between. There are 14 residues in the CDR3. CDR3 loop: CASSLQGRNTEAFF. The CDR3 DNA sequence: TGTGCCAGCAGCTTGCAAGGGAGGAACACTGAAGCTTTCTTT.

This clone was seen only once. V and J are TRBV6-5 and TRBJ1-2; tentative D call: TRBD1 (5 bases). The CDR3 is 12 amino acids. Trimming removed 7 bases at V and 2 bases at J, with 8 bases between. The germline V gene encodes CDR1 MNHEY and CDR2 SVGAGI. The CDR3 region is CASTGPNYGYTF. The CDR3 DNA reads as TGTGCCAGCACAGGGCCGAACTATGGCTACACCTTC.

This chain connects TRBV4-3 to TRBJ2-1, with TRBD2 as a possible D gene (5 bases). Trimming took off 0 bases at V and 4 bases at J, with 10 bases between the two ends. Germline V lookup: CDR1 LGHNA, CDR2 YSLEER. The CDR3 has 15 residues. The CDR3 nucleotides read TGCGCCAGCAGCCAAGAAGGACTGTTATACAATGAGCAGTTCTTC. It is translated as CASSQEGLLYNEQFF.

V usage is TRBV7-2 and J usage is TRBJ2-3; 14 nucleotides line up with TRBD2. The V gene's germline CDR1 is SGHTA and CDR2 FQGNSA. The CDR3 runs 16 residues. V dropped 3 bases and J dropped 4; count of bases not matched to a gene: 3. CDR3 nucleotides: TGTGCCAGCAGCTTGGGGACTAGCGGGAGTGCAGATACGCAGTATTTT. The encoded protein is CASSLGTSGSADTQYF.

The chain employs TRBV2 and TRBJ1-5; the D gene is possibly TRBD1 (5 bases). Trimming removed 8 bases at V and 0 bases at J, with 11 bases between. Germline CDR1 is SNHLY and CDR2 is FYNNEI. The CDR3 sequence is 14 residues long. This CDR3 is CASEDRPSNQPQHF. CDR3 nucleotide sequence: TGTGCCAGCGAAGACAGACCTAGCAATCAGCCCCAGCATTTT.

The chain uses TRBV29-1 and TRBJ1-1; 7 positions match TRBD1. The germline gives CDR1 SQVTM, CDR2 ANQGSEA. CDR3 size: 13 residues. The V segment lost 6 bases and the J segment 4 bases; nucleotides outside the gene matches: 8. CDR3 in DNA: TGCAGCGTCAACAGGGGTGATGGCACTGAAGCTTTCTTT. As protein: CSVNRGDGTEAFF. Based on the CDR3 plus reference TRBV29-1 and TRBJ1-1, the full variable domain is SAVISQKPSRDICQRGTSLTIQCQVDSQVTMMFWYRQQPGQSLTLIATANQGSEATYESGFVIDKFPISRPNLTFSTLTVSNMSPEDSSIYLCSVNRGDGTEAFFGQGTRLTVV.

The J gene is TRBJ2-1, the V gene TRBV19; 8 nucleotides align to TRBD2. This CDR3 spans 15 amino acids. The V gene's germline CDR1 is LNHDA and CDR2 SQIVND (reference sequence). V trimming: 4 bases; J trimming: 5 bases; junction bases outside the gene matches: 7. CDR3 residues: CASSRGGSGDNEQFF. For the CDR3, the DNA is TGTGCCAGTAGTAGGGGTGGTAGCGGGGACAATGAGCAGTTCTTC.

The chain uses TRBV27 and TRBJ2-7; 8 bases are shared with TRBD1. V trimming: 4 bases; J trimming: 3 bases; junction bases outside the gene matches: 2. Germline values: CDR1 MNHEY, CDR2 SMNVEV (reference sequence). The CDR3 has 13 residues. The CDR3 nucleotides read TGTGCCAGCAGTTACGACAGGGGCTACGAGCAGTACTTC. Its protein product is CASSYDRGYEQYF.

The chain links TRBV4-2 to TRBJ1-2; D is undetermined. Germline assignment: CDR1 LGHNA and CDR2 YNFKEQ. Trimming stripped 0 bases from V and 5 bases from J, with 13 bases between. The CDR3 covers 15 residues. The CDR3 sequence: CASSQDLLGGYGYTF. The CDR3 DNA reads TGTGCCAGCAGCCAAGATTTACTGGGAGGGTATGGCTACACCTTC.

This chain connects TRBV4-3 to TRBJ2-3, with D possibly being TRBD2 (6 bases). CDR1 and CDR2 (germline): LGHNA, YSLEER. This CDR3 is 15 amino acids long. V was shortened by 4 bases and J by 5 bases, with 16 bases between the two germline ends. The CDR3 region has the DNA TGCGCCAGCAGCCGTGGGCGGGGTCAAGGAGATACGCAGTATTTT. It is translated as CASSRGRGQGDTQYF.

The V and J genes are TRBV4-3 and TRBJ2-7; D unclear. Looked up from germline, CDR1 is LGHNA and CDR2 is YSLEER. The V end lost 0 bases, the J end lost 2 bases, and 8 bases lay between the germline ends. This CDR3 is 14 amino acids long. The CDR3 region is CASSQERATYEQYF. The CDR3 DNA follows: TGCGCCAGCAGCCAAGAACGCGCTACCTACGAGCAGTACTTC.

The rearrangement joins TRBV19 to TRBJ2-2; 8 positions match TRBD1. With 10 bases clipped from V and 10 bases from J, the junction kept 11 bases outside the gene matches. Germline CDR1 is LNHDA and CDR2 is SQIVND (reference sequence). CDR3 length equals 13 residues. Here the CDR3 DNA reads TGTGCCACGAAGGACAGGGACCTTAAGGAGCTGTTTTTT. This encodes CATKDRDLKELFF.

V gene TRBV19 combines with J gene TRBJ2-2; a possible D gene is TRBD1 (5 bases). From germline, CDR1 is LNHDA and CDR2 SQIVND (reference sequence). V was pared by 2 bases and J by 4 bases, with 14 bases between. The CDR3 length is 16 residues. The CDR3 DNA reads TGTGCCAGTAGTATATTATCAGGGTCAGGCACCGGGGAGCTGTTTTTT. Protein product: CASSILSGSGTGELFF.

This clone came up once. As DNA, the CDR3 is TGCAGCGTTGCATTGGCGGTTGGGGGCAATGAAAAACTGTTTTTT. This gives the protein CSVALAVGGNEKLFF. The chain carries TRBV29-1 and TRBJ1-4; tentative D call: TRBD1 (6 bases). The CDR3 is 15 residues long. V lost 4 bases and J 5 bases, leaving 17 bases between the germline ends. Germline-derived CDR1 and CDR2 are SQVTM and ANQGSEA.

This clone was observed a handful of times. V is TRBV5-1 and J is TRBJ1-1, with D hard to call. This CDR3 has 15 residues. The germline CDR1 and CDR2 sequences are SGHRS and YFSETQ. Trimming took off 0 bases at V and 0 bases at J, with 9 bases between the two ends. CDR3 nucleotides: TGCGCCAGCAGCTTGGCCAACCTAATGAACACTGAAGCTTTCTTT. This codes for CASSLANLMNTEAFF.

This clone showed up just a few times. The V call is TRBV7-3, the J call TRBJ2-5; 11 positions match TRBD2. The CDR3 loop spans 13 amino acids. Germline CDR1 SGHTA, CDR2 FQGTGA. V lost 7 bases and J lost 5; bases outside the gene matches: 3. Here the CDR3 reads CASIPSGGETQYF. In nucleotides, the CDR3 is TGTGCCAGCATCCCTAGCGGGGGGGAGACCCAGTACTTC.

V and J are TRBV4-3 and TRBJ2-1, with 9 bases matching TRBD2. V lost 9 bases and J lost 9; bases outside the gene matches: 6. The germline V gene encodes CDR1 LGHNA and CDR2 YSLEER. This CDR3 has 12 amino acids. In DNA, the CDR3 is TGCGCCAGTAGCGGGAGTTATGGTGAGCAGTTCTTC. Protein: CASSGSYGEQFF.

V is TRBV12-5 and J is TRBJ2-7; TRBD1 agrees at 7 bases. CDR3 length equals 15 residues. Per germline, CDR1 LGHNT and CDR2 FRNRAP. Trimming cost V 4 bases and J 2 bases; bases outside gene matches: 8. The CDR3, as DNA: TGTGCTAGTGGTTCTCTCCGGGACAGCACCTACGAGCAGTACTTC. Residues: CASGSLRDSTYEQYF.

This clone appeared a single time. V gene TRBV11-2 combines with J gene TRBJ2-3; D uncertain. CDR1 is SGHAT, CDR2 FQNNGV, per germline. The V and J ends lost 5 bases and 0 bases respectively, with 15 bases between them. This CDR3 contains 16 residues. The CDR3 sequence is CASSAQSARSTDTQYF. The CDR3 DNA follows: TGTGCCAGCAGCGCCCAGAGCGCCCGAAGCACAGATACGCAGTATTTT. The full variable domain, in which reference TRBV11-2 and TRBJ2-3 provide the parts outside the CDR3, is EAGVAQSPRYKIIEKRQSVAFWCNPISGHATLYWYQQILGQGPKLLIQFQNNGVVDDSQLPKDRFSAERLKGVDSTLKIQPAKLEDSAVYLCASSAQSARSTDTQYFGPGTRLTVL.

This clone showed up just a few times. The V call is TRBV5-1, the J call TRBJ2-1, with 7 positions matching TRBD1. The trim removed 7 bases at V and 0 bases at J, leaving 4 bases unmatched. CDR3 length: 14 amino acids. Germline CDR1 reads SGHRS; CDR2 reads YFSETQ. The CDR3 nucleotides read TGCGCCAGCCTACGGGACAGCTCCTACAATGAGCAGTTCTTC. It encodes CASLRDSSYNEQFF.

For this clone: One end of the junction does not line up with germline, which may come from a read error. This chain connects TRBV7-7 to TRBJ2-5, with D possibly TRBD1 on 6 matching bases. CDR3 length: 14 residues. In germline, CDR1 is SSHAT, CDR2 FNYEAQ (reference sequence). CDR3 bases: TGTGCTAGCAGCTTAGAGGGACAACAAGAGACCCAGTACTTC. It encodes CASSLEGQQETQYF.